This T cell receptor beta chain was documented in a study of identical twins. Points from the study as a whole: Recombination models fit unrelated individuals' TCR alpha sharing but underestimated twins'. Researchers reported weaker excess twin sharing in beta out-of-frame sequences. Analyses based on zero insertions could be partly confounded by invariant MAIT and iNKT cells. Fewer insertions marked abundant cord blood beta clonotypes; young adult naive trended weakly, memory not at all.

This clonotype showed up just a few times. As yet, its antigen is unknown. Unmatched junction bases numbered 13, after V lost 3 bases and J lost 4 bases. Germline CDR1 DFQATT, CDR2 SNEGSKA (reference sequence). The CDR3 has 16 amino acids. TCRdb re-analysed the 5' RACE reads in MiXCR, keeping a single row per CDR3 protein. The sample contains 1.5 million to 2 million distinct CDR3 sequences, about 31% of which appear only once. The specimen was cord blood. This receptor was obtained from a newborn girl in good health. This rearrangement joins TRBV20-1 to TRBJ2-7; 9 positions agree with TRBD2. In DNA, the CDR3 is TGCAGTGCTAGGGTGGGGGCAGCGGGGGGTCCGTACGAGCAGTACTTC. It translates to CSARVGAAGGPYEQYF.